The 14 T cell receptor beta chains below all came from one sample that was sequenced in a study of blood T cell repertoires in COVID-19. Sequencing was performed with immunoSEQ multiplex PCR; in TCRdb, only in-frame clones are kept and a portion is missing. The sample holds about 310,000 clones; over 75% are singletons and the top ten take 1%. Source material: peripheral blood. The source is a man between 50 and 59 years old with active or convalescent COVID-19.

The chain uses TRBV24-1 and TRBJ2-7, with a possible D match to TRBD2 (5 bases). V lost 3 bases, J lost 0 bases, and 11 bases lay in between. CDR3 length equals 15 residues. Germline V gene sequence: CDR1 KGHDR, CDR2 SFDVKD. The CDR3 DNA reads TGTGCCACCAGTGATCGAGCGGCCAGCTCCTACGAGCAGTACTTC. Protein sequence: CATSDRAASSYEQYF.

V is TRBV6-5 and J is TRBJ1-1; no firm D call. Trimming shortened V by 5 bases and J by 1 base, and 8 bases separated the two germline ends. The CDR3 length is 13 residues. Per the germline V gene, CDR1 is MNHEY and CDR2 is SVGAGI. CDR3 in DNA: TGTGCCAGCAGTCGGGGTTGGAACACTGAAGCTTTCTTT. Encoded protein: CASSRGWNTEAFF.

Here the CDR3 reads CASSTRQYQNYGYTF. Written as DNA, the CDR3 is TGTGCCAGCAGTACCCGACAATACCAAAACTATGGCTACACCTTC. The chain links TRBV6-5 to TRBJ1-2; unclear D gene. The CDR3 is 15 residues long. Per the germline V gene, CDR1 is MNHEY and CDR2 is SVGAGI. Deletions cut 5 bases from V and 2 bases from J, with 15 bases between.

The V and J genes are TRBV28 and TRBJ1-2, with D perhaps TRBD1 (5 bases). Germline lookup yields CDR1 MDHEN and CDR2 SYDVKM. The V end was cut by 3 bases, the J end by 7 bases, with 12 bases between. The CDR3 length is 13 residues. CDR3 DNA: TGTGCCAGCAGTTTGGGGGGTCAAGGTGGCTACACCTTC. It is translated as CASSLGGQGGYTF.

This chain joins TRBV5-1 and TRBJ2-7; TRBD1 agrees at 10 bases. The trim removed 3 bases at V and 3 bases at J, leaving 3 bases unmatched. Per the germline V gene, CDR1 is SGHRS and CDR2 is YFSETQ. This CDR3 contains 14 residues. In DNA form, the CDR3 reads TGCGCCAGCAGCTCGACAGGGGGCAGCTACGAGCAGTACTTC. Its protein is CASSSTGGSYEQYF.

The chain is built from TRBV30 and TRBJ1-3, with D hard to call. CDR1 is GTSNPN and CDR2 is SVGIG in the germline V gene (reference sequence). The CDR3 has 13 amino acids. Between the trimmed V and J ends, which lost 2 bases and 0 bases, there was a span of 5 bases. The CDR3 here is CAWSRVSGNTIYF. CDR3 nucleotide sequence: TGTGCCTGGAGTCGCGTCTCTGGAAACACCATATATTTT.

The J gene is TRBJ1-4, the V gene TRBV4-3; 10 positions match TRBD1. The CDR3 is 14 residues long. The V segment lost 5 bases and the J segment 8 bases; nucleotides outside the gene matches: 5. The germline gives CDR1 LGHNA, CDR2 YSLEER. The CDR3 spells CASSIGTGDEKLFF. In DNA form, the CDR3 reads TGCGCCAGCAGCATTGGGACAGGGGACGAAAAACTGTTTTTT.

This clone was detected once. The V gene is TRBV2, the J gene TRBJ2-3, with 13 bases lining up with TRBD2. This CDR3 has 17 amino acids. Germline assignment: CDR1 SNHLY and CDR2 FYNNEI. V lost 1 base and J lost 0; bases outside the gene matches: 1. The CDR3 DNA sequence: TGTGCCAGCAGTGAAGGGACTAGCGGGGGTAGCACAGATACGCAGTATTTT. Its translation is CASSEGTSGGSTDTQYF.

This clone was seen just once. The CDR3, as DNA: TGTGCCAGCAGTGACCCGGGGACAGGGCTGAATGAAGCTTTCTTT. Its protein product is CASSDPGTGLNEAFF. This rearrangement joins TRBV28 to TRBJ1-1; 9 bases fit TRBD1. The CDR3 is made up of 15 amino acids. Per germline, CDR1 MDHEN and CDR2 SYDVKM. Losses at the gene ends were 5 bases for V and 7 bases for J; bases not matched to a gene: 11. The full variable domain, in which reference TRBV28 and TRBJ1-1 provide the parts outside the CDR3, is DVKVTQSSRYLVKRTGEKVFLECVQDMDHENMFWYRQDPGLGLRLIYFSYDVKMKEKGDIPEGYSVSREKKERFSLILESASTNQTSMYLCASSDPGTGLNEAFFGQGTRLTVV.

CDR3: CASSDGTILSEQYF. In nucleotides, the CDR3 is TGTGCCAGCAGCGACGGGACAATTCTCTCCGAGCAGTACTTC. The J gene is TRBJ2-7, the V gene TRBV5-6; possible D gene TRBD1, 6 bases. Germline-derived CDR1 and CDR2 are SGHDT and YYEEEE. V was shortened by 4 bases and J by 6 bases, with 17 bases between the two germline ends. The CDR3 contains 14 residues.

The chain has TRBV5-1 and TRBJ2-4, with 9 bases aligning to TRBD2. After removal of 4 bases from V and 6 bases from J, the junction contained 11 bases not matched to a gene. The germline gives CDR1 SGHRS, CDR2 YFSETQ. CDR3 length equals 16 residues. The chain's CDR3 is CASSPWGGTSRNIQYF. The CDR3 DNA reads TGCGCCAGCAGCCCATGGGGGGGGACTAGCCGAAACATTCAGTACTTC.

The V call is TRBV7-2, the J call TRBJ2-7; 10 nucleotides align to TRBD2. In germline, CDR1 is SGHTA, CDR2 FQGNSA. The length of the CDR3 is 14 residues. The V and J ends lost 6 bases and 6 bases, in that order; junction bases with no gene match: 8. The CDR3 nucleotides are TGTGCCAGCAGGCAAGCGGGGGGGCCGGTCGAGCAGTACTTC. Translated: CASRQAGGPVEQYF. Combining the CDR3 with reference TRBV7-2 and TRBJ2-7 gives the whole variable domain GAGVSQSPSNKVTEKGKDVELRCDPISGHTALYWYRQSLGQGLEFLIYFQGNSAPDKSGLPSDRFSAERTGGSVSTLTIQRTQQEDSAVYLCASRQAGGPVEQYFGPGTRLTVT.

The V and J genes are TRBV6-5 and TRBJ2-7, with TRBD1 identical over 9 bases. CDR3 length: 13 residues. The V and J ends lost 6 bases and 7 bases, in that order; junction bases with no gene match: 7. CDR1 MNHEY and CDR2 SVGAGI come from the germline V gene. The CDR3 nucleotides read TGTGCCAGCAGAACCGGGACAGGGTATGAGCAGTACTTC. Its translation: CASRTGTGYEQYF.

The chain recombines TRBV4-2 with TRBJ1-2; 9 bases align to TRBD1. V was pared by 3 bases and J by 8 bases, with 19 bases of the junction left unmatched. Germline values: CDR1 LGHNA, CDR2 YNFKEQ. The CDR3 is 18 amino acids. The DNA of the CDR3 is TGTGCCAGCAGCCACCAAGATGGTTCCCGGACAGGGGTACGGGGCTACACCTTC. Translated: CASSHQDGSRTGVRGYTF.